This is a list of T cell receptor beta chains from one sample in a study of blood T cell repertoires in COVID-19. Assay used: immunoSEQ multiplex PCR; TCRdb lists only in-frame clones, some missing. The table shows about 24,000 clones, with about 89% occurring only once. Input material: peripheral blood. The receptors here all came from a woman in her 70s with active COVID-19. Each CDR3 is given with its conserved first and last residue. Each record gives: clone size, J gene, V gene, D gene, CDR3 DNA, CDR3 protein. A D gene is named only where the DNA matches it firmly. Clone size is shown for a subset of rows, as once, few, many or a class of expanded clone.

. | TRBJ2-7 | TRBV3-1/TRBV3-2 | . | TGTGCCAGCAGCCAAGTCGGGTCCGGGTACTACGAGCAGTACTTC | CASSQVGSGYYEQYF
. | TRBJ2-1 | TRBV2 | TRBD2 | TGTGCCAGCACAGTTAGGGGGACTAGCGGGACTCTCTTC | CASTVRGTSGTLF
. | TRBJ2-1 | TRBV2 | TRBD2 | TGTGCCAGCAGAGATCGACTAGCGAGGCTTCTGGCTGAGCAGTTCTTC | CASRDRLARLLAEQFF
. | TRBJ2-1 | TRBV19 | TRBD2 | TGTGCCAGTACCCCTGCGGGGGTATCCTCCTACAATGAGCAGTTCTTC | CASTPAGVSSYNEQFF
. | TRBJ1-2 | TRBV16 | TRBD1 | TGTGCCAGCAGCCAAAGCGCGGCGGGGACAGGGAATGGCTACACCTTC | CASSQSAAGTGNGYTF
. | TRBJ1-5 | TRBV25-1 | . | TGTGCCAGCAGTGAAGGAGTTGGTCAGCCCCAGCATTTT | CASSEGVGQPQHF
. | TRBJ2-5 | TRBV27 | TRBD1 | TGTGCCAGCAGTCGCGGACAGGGGGCAGGGGAAGAGACCCAGTACTTC | CASSRGQGAGEETQYF
. | TRBJ1-6 | TRBV18 | . | TGTGCCAGCTCACCACCTGGGGAGAGCTCCTATAATTCACCCCTCCACTTT | CASSPPGESSYNSPLHF
once | TRBJ2-2 | TRBV9 | . | TGTGCCAGCAGCGTAGCGGGGGAGGCTACGAACACCGGGGAGCTGTTTTTT | CASSVAGEATNTGELFF
once | TRBJ2-7 | TRBV19 | TRBD1 | TGTGCCAGTAGCGTACAGGGGAAAGCCTACGAGCAGTACTTC | CASSVQGKAYEQYF
. | TRBJ1-2 | TRBV4-2 | TRBD1 | TGTGCCAGCAGCCAAGAGACAGGGTTGGTCTATGGCTACACCTTC | CASSQETGLVYGYTF
once | TRBJ2-5 | TRBV5-1 | . | TGCGCCAGCAGCCTGGATGTTCGGCAAGAGACCCAGTACTTC | CASSLDVRQETQYF
. | TRBJ2-5 | TRBV7-9 | TRBD2 | TGTGCCAGCAGCCCGGGACTAGCGGGGGGGCCGGGAGAGACCCAGTACTTC | CASSPGLAGGPGETQYF
medium-sized | TRBJ1-2 | TRBV19 | . | TGTGCCAGTAGTATAACAGGGAGCATTGATGGCTACACCTTC | CASSITGSIDGYTF
. | TRBJ1-2 | TRBV9 | . | TGTGCCAGCAGCGTAGAACAGCAAAACTATGGCTACACCTTC | CASSVEQQNYGYTF
. | TRBJ2-3 | TRBV19 | . | TGTGCCACCATAGGGGGTTTCTCAGATACGCAGTATTTT | CATIGGFSDTQYF
. | TRBJ2-1 | TRBV15 | . | TGTGCCACCAGCCCGGCCAACAGGGAAAGGAATGAGCAGTTCTTC | CATSPANRERNEQFF
. | TRBJ2-1 | TRBV18 | TRBD1 | TGTGCCAGCTCACCGGGGACAGGGCTGAAGAGTGAGCAGTTCTTC | CASSPGTGLKSEQFF
few | TRBJ2-5 | TRBV7-3 | TRBD2 | TGTGCCAGCAGCTTTGGTCCGGGGAGGGGAGAGACCCAGTACTTC | CASSFGPGRGETQYF
. | TRBJ1-4 | TRBV27 | TRBD1 | TGTGCCAGCAGTTTGGCGGACAGGGATGAAAAACTGTTTTTT | CASSLADRDEKLFF
. | TRBJ2-7 | TRBV3-1/TRBV3-2 | TRBD2 | TGTGCCAGCAGCCAACTTAGCGGGGGGGCCGGGCAGTACTTC | CASSQLSGGAGQYF
. | TRBJ1-6 | TRBV5-4 | . | TGTGCCAGCAGCTTTGAGAGGGCAGAATCACCCCTCCACTTT | CASSFERAESPLHF
. | TRBJ2-1 | TRBV7-8 | . | TGTGCCAGCAACTCCTTAATAGTTGGCTACAATGAGCAGTTCTTC | CASNSLIVGYNEQFF
. | TRBJ1-2 | TRBV5-4 | . | TGTGCCAGCAGCTTCGCTCGGGAGGGGGTTAACTATGGCTACACCTTC | CASSFAREGVNYGYTF
. | TRBJ2-5 | TRBV9 | TRBD2 | TGTGCCAGCAGCGTAGGGGCTAGCGGGGGGCAGTACCAAGAGACCCAGTACTTC | CASSVGASGGQYQETQYF
. | TRBJ2-2 | TRBV1 | . | TGCACCAGCAGCCAAGTTACTAGCGGGGGGGCCGGGGAGCTGTTTTTT | CTSSQVTSGGAGELFF
. | TRBJ2-2 | TRBV7-3 | . | TGTGCCAGCAGCTTAAATGCGGGGCCGAACACCGGGGAGCTGTTTTTT | CASSLNAGPNTGELFF
. | TRBJ2-7 | TRBV9 | TRBD1 | TGTGCCAGCAGCCCCCGACAGGGTGGACTTATCTCCTACGAGCAGTACTTC | CASSPRQGGLISYEQYF
. | TRBJ2-3 | TRBV7-2 | . | TGTGCCAGCAGCTTCTGGAGGGCTCACACAGATACGCAGTATTTT | CASSFWRAHTDTQYF
. | TRBJ1-1 | TRBV6-6 | TRBD1 | TGTGCCAGCAGTTACTCGGACAGGGGGAAAGCTTTCTTT | CASSYSDRGKAFF
. | TRBJ2-4 | TRBV6-5 | . | TGTGCCACCGACGCGGGGATAGCGCAAAACATTCAGTACTTC | CATDAGIAQNIQYF
. | TRBJ2-2 | TRBV7-3 | . | TGTGCCAGCAGCCGGTACACCGGGGAGCTGTTTTTT | CASSRYTGELFF
. | TRBJ2-5 | TRBV7-2 | TRBD1 | TGTGCCAGCAGCGCCTGGACAGGGGCTTACAAGGAGACCCAGTACTTC | CASSAWTGAYKETQYF
. | TRBJ2-7 | TRBV6-6 | TRBD2 | TGTGCCACCGAAGGACTAGCGGGGTTCTACGAGCAGTACTTC | CATEGLAGFYEQYF
. | TRBJ1-2 | TRBV25-1 | TRBD1 | TGTGCCAGCAGTGAACAGGGGGCTTATGGCTACACCTTC | CASSEQGAYGYTF
. | TRBJ1-2 | TRBV28 | TRBD1 | TGTGCCAGTGACGAACAGGGGGGAGTAGATGGCTACACCTTC | CASDEQGGVDGYTF
. | TRBJ2-6 | TRBV9 | . | TGTGCCAGCAGCGTAGATGGAGGAAGCTCTGGGGCCAACGTCCTGACTTTC | CASSVDGGSSGANVLTF
. | TRBJ2-2 | TRBV7-3 | . | TGTGCCAGCAGCCCGAACGGGGGGAACACCGGGGAGCTGTTTTTT | CASSPNGGNTGELFF
. | TRBJ2-4 | TRBV7-5 | . | TGTGTCGTGAAACCGGGACATCCAAAAGGGGACATTCAGTACTTC | CVVKPGHPKGDIQYF
. | TRBJ1-5 | TRBV7-9 | . | TGTGCCAGCAGCTTAGGGGAGGCTCAGCCCCAGCATTTT | CASSLGEAQPQHF
. | TRBJ1-5 | TRBV15 | . | TGTGCCACCAGCACAGGTTATAACAATCAGCCCCAGCATTTT | CATSTGYNNQPQHF
. | TRBJ2-7 | TRBV6-2/TRBV6-3 | . | TGTGCCAGCAGTTACAAGCGCGGTGTTCCCGGGGTCTACGAGCAGTACTTC | CASSYKRGVPGVYEQYF
. | TRBJ1-2 | TRBV28 | . | . | CASSSSAGFFGYTF
. | TRBJ1-4 | TRBV4-1 | . | TGCGCCAGCAGCCAAGCGGGGGTCGGTAATGAAAAACTGTTTTTT | CASSQAGVGNEKLFF
. | TRBJ2-7 | TRBV5-6 | . | TGTGCCAGCAGCTTGGGGGCGGGGTACGAGCAGTACTTC | CASSLGAGYEQYF
. | TRBJ2-1 | TRBV6-5 | TRBD1 | TGTGCCAGCAGTTTAGACAGGGTTGGTGAGCAGTTCTTC | CASSLDRVGEQFF
once | TRBJ2-1 | TRBV18 | TRBD1 | TGTGCCAGCTCTGTCGGGACAGGGGGCCACAATGAGCAGTTCTTC | CASSVGTGGHNEQFF
. | TRBJ2-7 | TRBV5-1 | TRBD1 | TGCGCCAGCAGCTTGGCAGGGGGCGCATACGAGCAGTACTTC | CASSLAGGAYEQYF